This TCR beta chain was captured by sequencing in a study of Graves' ophthalmopathy and Graves' hyperthyroidism. Ten or more counts support this clonotype. Beta-chain TCR CDR3 regions were amplified from RNA transcripts. First-round RT-PCR used HTBI primers; second-round multiplex PCR followed. Using its own MiXCR run on the multiplex PCR reads, TCRdb lists one record per CDR3 protein. The sample records over a million distinct CDR3 sequences, 36% being singletons. Germline CDR1 is MGHRA and CDR2 is YSYEKL. V was cut by 6 bases and J by 0 bases, with 6 bases left in between. This CDR3 comprises 14 residues.

Input material: peripheral blood or thyroid tissue (not recorded which). V and J are TRBV4-1 and TRBJ2-6; D is ambiguous. This sequence originates from an adult man with Graves' hyperthyroidism. CDR3 bases: TGCGCCAGCAGGCCAGTCTCTGGGGCCAACGTCCTGACTTTC. It translates to CASRPVSGANVLTF.